The 11 T cell receptor beta chains given below trace back to one sample, sequenced in a study of T cells in tuberculosis. Profiling relied on immunoSEQ multiplex PCR, and the TCRdb table lists in-frame clones only, not all of them. This sample yields around 35,000 clones, of which about 93% are seen a single time; about 6.7% belongs to the top ten. Sequencing was performed on PBMCs. The origin of the receptors is a donor between 10 and 35 years old with latent tuberculosis or without tuberculosis infection.

The count of this clone is one. The chain couples TRBV5-1 to TRBJ2-1, with TRBD2 as a possible D gene (7 bases). The germline gives CDR1 SGHRS, CDR2 YFSETQ. V gave up 4 bases and J gave up 4 bases, with 18 bases separating them. The CDR3 loop spans 16 amino acids. As DNA, the CDR3 is TGCGCCAGCAGCCCTGACCGGGGGGCCCCTTACAATGAGCAGTTCTTC. It codes for CASSPDRGAPYNEQFF.

This chain uses TRBV19 with TRBJ2-1; TRBD2 matches at 10 bases. With 5 bases clipped from V and 3 bases from J, the junction kept 7 bases outside the gene matches. The CDR3 extends over 16 amino acids. Germline V gene lookup returns CDR1 LNHDA and CDR2 SQIVND (reference sequence). The CDR3 DNA is TGTGCCAGTAGTCTTGGTAGCGGGGGGCTCTACAATGAGCAGTTCTTC. Translation gives CASSLGSGGLYNEQFF.

The chain employs TRBV2 and TRBJ1-4; 8 nucleotides agree with TRBD1. There are 16 residues in the CDR3. J was trimmed by 5 bases and V by 3 bases; bases with no gene match: 8. Germline V gene lookup returns CDR1 SNHLY and CDR2 FYNNEI. CDR3 loop: CASSDSGTGLNEKLFF. Written as DNA, the CDR3 is TGTGCCAGCAGTGATTCGGGGACAGGTCTCAATGAAAAACTGTTTTTT.

This chain connects TRBV5-6 to TRBJ1-3; D call uncertain. The CDR3 consists of 15 residues. Trimming pared 4 bases from V and 2 bases from J, leaving 13 bases between. Germline CDR1 reads SGHDT; CDR2 reads YYEEEE. The CDR3 loop is CASSPGSSAGNTIYF. In DNA, the CDR3 is TGTGCCAGCAGCCCGGGGAGCAGTGCTGGAAACACCATATATTTT.

This sequence joins TRBV5-1 and TRBJ2-7; 8 bases line up with TRBD1. Germline CDR1 is SGHRS and CDR2 is YFSETQ. The CDR3 runs to 16 residues. V was clipped by 2 bases and J by 4 bases; unmatched bases: 11. The CDR3 DNA follows: TGCGCCAGCAGCTTCGACTCTTCAGGGGGCGGTTACGAGCAGTACTTC. Its translation is CASSFDSSGGGYEQYF.

The J gene is TRBJ2-6, the V gene TRBV25-1; D is undetermined. Germline V lookup: CDR1 MGHDK, CDR2 SYGVNS. V was cut by 4 bases and J by 0 bases, with 10 bases left in between. The CDR3 is made up of 16 amino acids. For the CDR3, the DNA is TGTGCCAGCAGTGGATTCCAGGACTCTGGGGCCAACGTCCTGACTTTC. Protein product: CASSGFQDSGANVLTF.

The CDR3: CASSQEGSLYGYTF. The CDR3 region has the DNA TGCGCCAGCAGCCAAGAGGGGAGCCTTTATGGCTACACCTTC. The chain has TRBV4-1 and TRBJ1-2; D unclear. CDR1 and CDR2 from the germline V gene are MGHRA and YSYEKL. V was clipped by 0 bases and J by 5 bases, with 10 bases between them. CDR3 length: 14 amino acids.

The chain joins TRBV7-2 to TRBJ1-3; 10 bases map to TRBD1. Germline-derived CDR1 and CDR2 are SGHTA and FQGNSA. This CDR3 region has 17 residues. Trimming cost V 2 bases and J 0 bases; bases outside gene matches: 4. Here the CDR3 DNA reads TGTGCCAGCAGCTTACCCGGGACAGGGGTCTCTGGAAACACCATATATTTT. Translation gives CASSLPGTGVSGNTIYF. Using reference TRBV7-2 and TRBJ1-3 for the parts outside the CDR3, the full variable domain is GAGVSQSPSNKVTEKGKDVELRCDPISGHTALYWYRQSLGQGLEFLIYFQGNSAPDKSGLPSDRFSAERTGGSVSTLTIQRTQQEDSAVYLCASSLPGTGVSGNTIYFGEGSWLTVV.

V gene TRBV7-6 combines with J gene TRBJ1-1, with D unclear. Trimming cost V 2 bases and J 6 bases, with 7 bases left between them. CDR3 length: 12 amino acids. Germline V lookup: CDR1 SGHVS, CDR2 FNYEAQ. The CDR3 spells CASSLSGSEAFF. The DNA of the CDR3 is TGTGCCAGCAGCTTAAGCGGGTCTGAAGCTTTCTTT. The full variable domain, in which reference TRBV7-6 and TRBJ1-1 provide the parts outside the CDR3, is GAGVSQSPRYKVTKRGQDVALRCDPISGHVSLYWYRQALGQGPEFLTYFNYEAQQDKSGLPNDRFSAERPEGSISTLTIQRTEQRDSAMYRCASSLSGSEAFFGQGTRLTVV.

The V gene is TRBV7-9, the J gene TRBJ1-3; 12 positions agree with TRBD1. CDR3 length: 18 amino acids. The J segment lost 1 base and the V segment lost 4 bases, leaving 8 bases of the junction unmatched. Per the germline V gene, CDR1 is SEHNR and CDR2 is FQNEAQ (reference sequence). CDR3 nucleotide sequence: TGTGCCAGCAGCTCCGGGACAGGGGGCGCTGGTTCTGGAAACACCATATATTTT. Translating gives CASSSGTGGAGSGNTIYF.

In this sample, this clone turned up once. V gene TRBV11-2 combines with J gene TRBJ1-2, with D perhaps matching TRBD1 (6 bases). The length of the CDR3 is 15 residues. Germline V gives CDR1 SGHAT, CDR2 FQNNGV. Trimming cost V 5 bases and J 5 bases, with 18 bases left between them. CDR3 residues: CASSPSDRRGYGYTF. The CDR3 DNA reads as TGTGCCAGCAGCCCATCCGACAGGCGAGGGTATGGCTACACCTTC.